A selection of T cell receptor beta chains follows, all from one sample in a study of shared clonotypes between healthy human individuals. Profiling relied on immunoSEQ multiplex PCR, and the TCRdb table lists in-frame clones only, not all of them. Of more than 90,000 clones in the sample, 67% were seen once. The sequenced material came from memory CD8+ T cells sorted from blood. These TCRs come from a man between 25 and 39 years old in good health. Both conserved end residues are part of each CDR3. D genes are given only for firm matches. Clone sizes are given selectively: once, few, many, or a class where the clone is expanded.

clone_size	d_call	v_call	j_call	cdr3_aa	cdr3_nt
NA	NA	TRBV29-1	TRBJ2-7	CSVEMEGEGEQYF	TGCAGCGTTGAGATGGAGGGGGAGGGCGAGCAGTACTTC
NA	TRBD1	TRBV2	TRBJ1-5	CASSGDRAPSYYSNQPQHF	TGTGCCAGCAGTGGTGACAGGGCTCCCTCATACTATAGCAATCAGCCCCAGCATTTT
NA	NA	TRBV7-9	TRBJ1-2	CASSGHPGRRDYGYTF	TGTGCCAGCAGCGGACATCCGGGACGCAGGGACTATGGCTACACCTTC
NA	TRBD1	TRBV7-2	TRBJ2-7	CASSGYRGGYEQYF	TGTGCCAGCAGCGGTTACAGGGGTGGTTACGAGCAGTACTTC
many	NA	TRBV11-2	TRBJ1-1	CASSLGRVGDRTEAFF	TGTGCCAGCAGCTTAGGGCGTGTGGGGGATCGAACTGAAGCTTTCTTT
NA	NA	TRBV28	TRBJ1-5	CASRAAGQPQHF	TGTGCCAGCAGGGCAGCAGGTCAGCCCCAGCATTTT
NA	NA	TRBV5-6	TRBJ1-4	CASSPFLGGEAEKLFF	TGTGCCAGCAGCCCCTTCCTCGGGGGGGAGGCTGAAAAACTGTTTTTT
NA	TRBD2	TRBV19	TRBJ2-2	CASEKTSGTNTGELFF	TGTGCCAGTGAGAAGACTAGCGGGACTAACACCGGGGAGCTGTTTTTT
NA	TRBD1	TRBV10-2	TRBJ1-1	CASSEAGGTEAFF	TGCGCCAGCAGTGAGGCAGGGGGCACTGAAGCTTTCTTT
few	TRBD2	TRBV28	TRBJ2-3	CASSLTSGTDTQYF	TGTGCCAGCAGTTTAACTAGCGGCACAGATACGCAGTATTTT
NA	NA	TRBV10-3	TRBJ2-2	CAISESAVNTGELFF	TGTGCCATCAGTGAGTCTGCCGTGAACACCGGGGAGCTGTTTTTT
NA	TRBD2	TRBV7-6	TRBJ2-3	CASSSIIAGSQYF	TGTGCCAGCAGCTCGATTATAGCGGGATCGCAGTATTTT
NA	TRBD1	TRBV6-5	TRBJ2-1	CASSPATGSSVEQFF	TGTGCCAGCAGTCCAGCGACAGGGAGTAGTGTTGAGCAGTTCTTC
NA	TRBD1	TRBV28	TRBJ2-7	CASSFGDRGINEQYF	TGTGCCAGCAGTTTTGGGGACAGGGGGATCAACGAGCAGTACTTC
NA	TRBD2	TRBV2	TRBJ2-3	CASIISSLAGGSTDTQYF	TGTGCCAGCATAATATCATCACTAGCGGGAGGAAGCACAGATACGCAGTATTTT
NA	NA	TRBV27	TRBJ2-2	CASSLSVEGTGELFF	TGTGCCAGCAGTTTAAGCGTGGAGGGGACCGGGGAGCTGTTTTTT
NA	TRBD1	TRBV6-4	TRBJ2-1	CASSPLPGQGDNEQFF	TGTGCCAGCAGCCCCCTACCGGGACAGGGAGACAATGAGCAGTTCTTC
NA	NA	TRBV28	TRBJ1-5	CASSLGGWDQPQHF	TGTGCCAGCAGTTTAGGAGGCTGGGATCAGCCCCAGCATTTT
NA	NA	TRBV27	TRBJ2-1	CASSSFETGFNEQFF	TGTGCCAGCAGTTCCTTCGAGACAGGTTTCAATGAGCAGTTCTTC
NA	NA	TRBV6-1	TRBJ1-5	CASSDRVKPQHF	TGTGCCAGCTCCGACCGCGTAAAGCCCCAGCATTTT
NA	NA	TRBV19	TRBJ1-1	CASSWGPGNTEAFF	TGTGCCAGTAGTTGGGGGCCGGGGAACACTGAAGCTTTCTTT
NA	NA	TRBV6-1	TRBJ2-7	CASSGGAGGWTGEQYF	TGTGCCAGCAGTGGGGGGGCCGGGGGATGGACCGGCGAGCAGTACTTC
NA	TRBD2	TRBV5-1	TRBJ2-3	CASSLQAGLAEVTDTQYF	TGCGCCAGCAGCTTGCAGGCGGGACTAGCGGAGGTTACAGATACGCAGTATTTT
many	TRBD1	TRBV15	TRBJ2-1	CATSRGQGANEQFF	TGTGCCACCAGCAGGGGACAGGGGGCGAATGAGCAGTTCTTC
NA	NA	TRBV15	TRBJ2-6	CATSEQGSGANVLTF	TGTGCCACCAGCGAGCAGGGTTCTGGGGCCAACGTCCTGACTTTC
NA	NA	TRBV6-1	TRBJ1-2	CASSATQGLLGYTF	TGTGCCAGCAGTGCTACACAGGGACTCCTTGGCTACACCTTC
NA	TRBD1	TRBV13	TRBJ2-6	CASRYRGSVRANVLTF	TGTGCCAGCAGGTACAGGGGATCGGTTAGGGCCAACGTCCTGACTTTC
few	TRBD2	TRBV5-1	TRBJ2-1	CASSQSGSLDNEQFF	TGCGCCAGCAGCCAGAGCGGGAGCCTGGACAATGAGCAGTTCTTC
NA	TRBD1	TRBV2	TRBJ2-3	CASSQGQGTDTQYF	TGTGCCAGCAGCCAGGGACAGGGGACAGATACGCAGTATTTT
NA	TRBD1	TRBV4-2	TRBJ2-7	CASSQGQGDSYEQYF	TGTGCCAGCAGCCAAGGACAGGGGGACTCCTACGAGCAGTACTTC
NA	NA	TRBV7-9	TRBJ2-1	CASSPRWDSYNEQFF	TGTGCCAGCTCCCCTAGGTGGGACTCCTACAATGAGCAGTTCTTC
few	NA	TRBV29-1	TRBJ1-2	CSGGPTPPYGYTF	TGCAGCGGCGGGCCCACCCCCCCCTATGGCTACACCTTC
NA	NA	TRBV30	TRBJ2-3	CAWMAGGSMTDTQYF	TGTGCCTGGATGGCAGGAGGGAGTATGACAGATACGCAGTATTTT
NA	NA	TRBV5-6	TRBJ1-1	CASSLSGDAFF	TGTGCCAGCAGCTTGTCCGGGGACGCTTTCTTT
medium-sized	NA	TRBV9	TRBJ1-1	CASSRGSMNTEAFF	TGTGCCAGCAGCCGTGGAAGCATGAACACTGAAGCTTTCTTT
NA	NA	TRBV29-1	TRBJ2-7	CSVAQGMGEQYF	TGCAGCGTTGCCCAGGGGATGGGCGAGCAGTACTTC
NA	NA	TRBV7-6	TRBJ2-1	CASSPKEGAREQFF	TGTGCCAGCAGCCCAAAGGAGGGGGCGAGGGAGCAGTTCTTC
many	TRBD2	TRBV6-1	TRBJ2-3	CASSEGLAGADTQYF	TGTGCCAGCAGTGAAGGACTAGCGGGAGCAGATACGCAGTATTTT
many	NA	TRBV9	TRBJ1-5	CASRVVVMNQPQHF	TGTGCCAGCAGGGTAGTGGTTATGAATCAGCCCCAGCATTTT
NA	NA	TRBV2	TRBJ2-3	CASSEEEDSDYTDTQYF	TGTGCCAGCAGTGAAGAAGAGGACAGCGACTACACAGATACGCAGTATTTT
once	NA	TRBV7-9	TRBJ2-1	CASSPPPRLSVYNEQFF	TGTGCCAGCAGCCCCCCCCCTCGGCTGAGCGTCTACAATGAGCAGTTCTTC
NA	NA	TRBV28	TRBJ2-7	CASSLLAGHYEQYF	TGTGCCAGCAGTTTATTGGCAGGTCACTACGAGCAGTACTTC
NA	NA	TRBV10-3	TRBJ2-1	CAISESGTSYNEQFF	TGTGCCATCAGTGAGTCCGGGACTTCCTACAATGAGCAGTTCTTC
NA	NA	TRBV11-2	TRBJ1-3	CASSLDGWRQESGNTIYF	TGTGCCAGCAGCTTAGATGGGTGGAGGCAGGAATCTGGAAACACCATATATTTT
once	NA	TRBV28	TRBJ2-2	CASIETTETGELFF	TGTGCCAGCATAGAGACTACTGAGACCGGGGAGCTGTTTTTT
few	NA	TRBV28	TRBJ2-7	CASSFLDYEQYF	TGTGCCAGCAGTTTCCTAGACTACGAGCAGTACTTC
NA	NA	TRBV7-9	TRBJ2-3	CASSRRDLDTQYF	TGTGCCAGCAGCCGAAGGGACTTAGATACGCAGTATTTT
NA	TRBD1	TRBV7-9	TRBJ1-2	CASSLEGQGEVF	TGTGCCAGCAGCTTAGAGGGACAGGGAGAAGTCTTC
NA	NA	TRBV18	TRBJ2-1	CASSRLSRASSYNEQFF	TGTGCCAGCTCACGCCTCTCGAGGGCGAGCTCCTACAATGAGCAGTTCTTC
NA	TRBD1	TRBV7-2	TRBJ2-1	CASSLGTGPYNEQFF	TGTGCCAGCAGCTTGGGGACAGGGCCTTACAATGAGCAGTTCTTC
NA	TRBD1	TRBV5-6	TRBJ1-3	CASSLGQGISGNTIYF	TGTGCCAGCAGCTTAGGACAGGGGATTTCTGGAAACACCATATATTTT
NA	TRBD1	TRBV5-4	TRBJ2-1	CASSFEPGQGAQNEQFF	TGTGCCAGCAGCTTCGAGCCGGGACAGGGGGCGCAAAATGAGCAGTTCTTC
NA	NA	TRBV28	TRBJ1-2	CASWNVPLPGNGYTF	TGTGCCAGCTGGAACGTTCCTCTACCGGGTAATGGCTACACCTTC
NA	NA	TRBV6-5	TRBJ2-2	CASSYVMISNTGELFF	TGTGCCAGCAGTTACGTAATGATATCGAACACCGGGGAGCTGTTTTTT
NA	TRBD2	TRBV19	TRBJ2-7	CASSASSGSTYEQYF	TGTGCCAGTAGTGCCTCTAGCGGGAGCACCTACGAGCAGTACTTC
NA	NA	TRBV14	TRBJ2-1	CASSREWVVNEQFF	TGTGCCAGCAGTCGAGAGTGGGTAGTAAATGAGCAGTTCTTC
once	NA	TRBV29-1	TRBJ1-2	CSVVGGAILYGYTF	TGCAGCGTTGTCGGAGGGGCTATACTCTATGGCTACACCTTC